This TCR beta chain is from a study of technical replicates of blood from several donors (dated by TCRdb to 2016 to 2017). Libraries were built with the immunoSEQ multiplex PCR assay. Drawn from immuneACCESS, this table holds only the in-frame rearrangements with V and J called that TCRdb kept. Clones are partly lost; checked studies trace under half to an unresolved V gene and leave the rest unexplained. The sample table holds 78,000 or so clones, of which 90% to 95% were seen once. The ten largest clonotypes hold 0.3% to 0.4% of the sample. A word on this clone: Which antigen it targets is not known. No much larger clone is present one base from it, and per-base qualities are unavailable.

Germline trimming amounts to 1 base on V and 3 bases on J, with 1 as the count of junction bases outside the gene matches. For CDR1 and CDR2, the germline V gene (reference sequence) lists LNHDA and SQIVND. The CDR3 numbers 14 residues from cysteine through phenylalanine. Solely the CDR3 DNA is kept, with 42 bases framed from the first base. This TCR derives from a human donor in good health. Some clones in this sample may be carry-over from other donors' samples. Sequencing input: T cells isolated from PBMCs. The V and J segments used are TRBV19 and TRBJ2-7, and TRBD2 matches 9 of the central bases. The CDR3 protein is CASSIGLADYEQYF. The nucleotide sequence is given as TGTGCCAGTAGTATAGGACTAGCGGACTACGAGCAGTACTTC.